This TCR beta chain emerged from a study of PD-1 blockade in classical Hodgkin lymphoma. Autologous stem cell transplantation was followed by relapse in every patient, and brentuximab vedotin exposure varied. Sequencing used immunoSEQ multiplex PCR; TCRdb keeps in-frame clones, though not all of them. The sample holds roughly 35,000 clones, about 86% seen once. The V and J ends lost 1 base and 0 bases respectively, with 13 bases between them. This CDR3 comprises 16 residues. Germline values: CDR1 SQVTM, CDR2 ANQGSEA. The chain links TRBV29-1 to TRBJ2-4; unclear D gene. The input for sequencing was peripheral blood mononuclear cells (PBMCs), taken before the second cycle of nivolumab. The TCR sequence derives from a human donor with classical Hodgkin lymphoma. The CDR3 DNA reads as TGCAGCGTTGAAGGGTATGCCAGCTTAGCCAAAAACATTCAGTACTTC. It is translated as CSVEGYASLAKNIQYF.